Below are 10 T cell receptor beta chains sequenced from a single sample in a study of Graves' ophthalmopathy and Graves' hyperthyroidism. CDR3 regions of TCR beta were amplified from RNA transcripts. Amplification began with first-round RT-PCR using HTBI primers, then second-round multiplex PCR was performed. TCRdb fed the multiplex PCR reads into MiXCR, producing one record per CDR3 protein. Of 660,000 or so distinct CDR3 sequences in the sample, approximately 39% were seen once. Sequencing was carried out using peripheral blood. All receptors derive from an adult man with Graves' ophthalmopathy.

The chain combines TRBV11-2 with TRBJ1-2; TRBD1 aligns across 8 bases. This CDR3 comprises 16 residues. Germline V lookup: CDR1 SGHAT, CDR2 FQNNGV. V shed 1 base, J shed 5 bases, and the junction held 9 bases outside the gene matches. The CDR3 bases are TGTGCCAGCAGCTTAGCCAGGGGGCCCGGCTTTTATGGCTACACCTTC. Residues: CASSLARGPGFYGYTF.

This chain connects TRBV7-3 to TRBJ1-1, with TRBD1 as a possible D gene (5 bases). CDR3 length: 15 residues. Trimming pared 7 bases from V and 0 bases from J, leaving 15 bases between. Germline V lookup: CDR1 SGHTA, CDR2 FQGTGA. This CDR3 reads CASNPPGAMNTEAFF. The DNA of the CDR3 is TGTGCCAGCAACCCCCCCGGGGCCATGAACACTGAAGCTTTCTTT. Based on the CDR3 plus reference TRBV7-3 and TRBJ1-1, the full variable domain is GAGVSQTPSNKVTEKGKYVELRCDPISGHTALYWYRQSLGQGPEFLIYFQGTGAADDSGLPNDRFFAVRPEGSVSTLKIQRTERGDSAVYLCASNPPGAMNTEAFFGQGTRLTVV.

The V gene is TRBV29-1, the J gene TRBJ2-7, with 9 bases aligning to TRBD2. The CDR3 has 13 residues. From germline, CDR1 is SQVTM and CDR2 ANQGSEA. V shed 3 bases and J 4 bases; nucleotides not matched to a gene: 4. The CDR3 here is CSVESSGAYEQYF. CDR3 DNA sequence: TGCAGCGTTGAGTCTAGCGGGGCGTACGAGCAGTACTTC.

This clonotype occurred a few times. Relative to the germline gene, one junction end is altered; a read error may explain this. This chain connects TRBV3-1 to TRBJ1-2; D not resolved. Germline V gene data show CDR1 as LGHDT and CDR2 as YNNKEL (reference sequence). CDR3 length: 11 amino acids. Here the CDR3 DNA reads TGTGCCAGCAGCCAAGTTGCGGAAGTCGCCTTC. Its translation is CASSQVAEVAF.

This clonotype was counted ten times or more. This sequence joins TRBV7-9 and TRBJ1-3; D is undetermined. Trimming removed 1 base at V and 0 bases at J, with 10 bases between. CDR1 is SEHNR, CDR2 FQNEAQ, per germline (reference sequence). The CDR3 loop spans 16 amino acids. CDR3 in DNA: TGTGCCAGCAGCTTAGGCTCGTCCGCCTCTGGAAACACCATATATTTT. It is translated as CASSLGSSASGNTIYF.

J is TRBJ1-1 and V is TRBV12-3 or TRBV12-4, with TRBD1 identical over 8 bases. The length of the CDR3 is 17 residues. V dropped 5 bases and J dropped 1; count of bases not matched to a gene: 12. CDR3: CASSKDRAPHGNTEAFF. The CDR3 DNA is TGTGCCAGCAGTAAGGACAGGGCACCCCACGGGAACACTGAAGCTTTCTTT.

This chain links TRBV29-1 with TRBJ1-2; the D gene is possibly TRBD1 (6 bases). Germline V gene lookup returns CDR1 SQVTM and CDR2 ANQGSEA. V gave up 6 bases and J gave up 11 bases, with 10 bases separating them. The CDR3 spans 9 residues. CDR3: CSVADRYTF. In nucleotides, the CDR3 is TGCAGCGTAGCGGACAGATACACCTTC.

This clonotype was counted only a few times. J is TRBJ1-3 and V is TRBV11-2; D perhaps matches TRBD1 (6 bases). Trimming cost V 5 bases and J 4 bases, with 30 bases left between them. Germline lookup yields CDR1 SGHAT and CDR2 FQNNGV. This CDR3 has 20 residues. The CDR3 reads CASSLGPRQGTGASGNTIYF. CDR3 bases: TGTGCCAGCAGCCTAGGTCCCCGCCAGGGGACGGGCGCAAGCGGAAACACCATATATTTT.

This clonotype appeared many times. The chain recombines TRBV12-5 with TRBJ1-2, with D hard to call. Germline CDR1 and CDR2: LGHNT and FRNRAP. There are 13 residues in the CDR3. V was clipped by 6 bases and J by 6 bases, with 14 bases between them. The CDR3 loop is CASGPGEENGYTF. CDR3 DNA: TGTGCTAGTGGCCCCGGGGAGGAAAATGGCTACACCTTC.

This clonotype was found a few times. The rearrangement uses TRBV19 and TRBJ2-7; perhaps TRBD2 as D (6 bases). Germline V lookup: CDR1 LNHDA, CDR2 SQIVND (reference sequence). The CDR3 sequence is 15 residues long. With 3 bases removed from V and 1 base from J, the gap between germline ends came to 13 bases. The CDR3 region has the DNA TGTGCCAGTAGTATGGCTAGCGCAATGTCCTACGAGCAGTACTTC. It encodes CASSMASAMSYEQYF.